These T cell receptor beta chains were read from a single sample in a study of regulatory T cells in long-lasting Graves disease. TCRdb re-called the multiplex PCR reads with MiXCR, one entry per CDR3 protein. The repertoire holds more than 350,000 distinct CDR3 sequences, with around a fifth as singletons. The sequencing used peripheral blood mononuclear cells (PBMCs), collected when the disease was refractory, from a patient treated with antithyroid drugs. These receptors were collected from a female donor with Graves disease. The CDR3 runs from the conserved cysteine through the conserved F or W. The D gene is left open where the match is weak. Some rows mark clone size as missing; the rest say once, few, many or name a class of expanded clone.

CASSRLAGVIDTQYF	TGTGCCAGCAGTCGACTAGCGGGAGTGATAGATACGCAGTATTTT	TRBD2	few	TRBV6-1	TRBJ2-3
CSAPPSVLPRDTQYF	TGCAGTGCTCCACCCTCGGTACTTCCCCGCGATACGCAGTATTTT	.	.	TRBV20-1	TRBJ2-3
CASSPRDSLQETQYF	TGTGCCAGCTCACCCCGGGACAGCCTCCAAGAGACCCAGTACTTC	TRBD1	many	TRBV18	TRBJ2-5
CASSYSREGAYEQYF	TGTGCCAGCAGTTACTCCAGGGAGGGCGCCTACGAGCAGTACTTC	TRBD2	many	TRBV28	TRBJ2-7
CATSRDLTDSGNTIYF	TGTGCCACCAGCAGAGATTTAACGGACTCTGGAAACACCATATATTTT	.	many	TRBV15	TRBJ1-3
CASSNPGHPPNYGYTF	TGTGCCAGCAGTAACCCGGGACACCCCCCTAACTATGGCTACACCTTC	.	many	TRBV28	TRBJ1-2
CASSRSTGQSYNEQFF	TGCGCCAGCAGCAGATCGACAGGGCAATCCTACAATGAGCAGTTCTTC	TRBD1	.	TRBV5-1	TRBJ2-1
CASSLDTGGLYEQYF	TGTGCCAGCAGTTTGGATACAGGGGGCCTCTACGAGCAGTACTTC	TRBD1	.	TRBV28	TRBJ2-7
CATSFAGMNTGELFF	TGTGCCACCTCCTTTGCGGGAATGAACACCGGGGAGCTGTTTTTT	.	many	TRBV24-1	TRBJ2-2
CASSAGTGGENTEAFF	TGCGCCAGCAGCGCCGGTACAGGGGGGGAAAACACTGAAGCTTTCTTT	TRBD1	many	TRBV5-1	TRBJ1-1
CASSLGPGNEQYF	TGTGCCAGCAGCTTAGGGCCGGGGAACGAGCAGTACTTC	.	many	TRBV11-2	TRBJ2-7
CASSGELDIQYF	TGTGCCAGCTCGGGGGAGCTGGACATTCAGTACTTC	.	few	TRBV5-6	TRBJ2-4
CASSSLGAGHRQETQYF	TGTGCCAGCAGTTCTCTAGGCGCGGGACACCGGCAAGAGACCCAGTACTTC	.	many	TRBV27	TRBJ2-5
CSARDSEAGDMGTQYF	TGCAGTGCTAGAGATTCAGAAGCGGGAGATATGGGGACCCAGTACTTC	TRBD2	many	TRBV20-1	TRBJ2-5
CASSPQTGSNEKLFF	TGTGCCAGCAGTCCTCAGACAGGGTCTAATGAAAAACTGTTTTTT	TRBD1	many	TRBV27	TRBJ1-4
CAGASSSYEQYF	TGTGCGGGTGCTAGCAGCTCCTACGAGCAGTACTTC	.	.	TRBV7-9	TRBJ2-7
CASSEFLAGVTGELFF	TGTGCCAGCAGTGAATTTCTAGCGGGGGTCACCGGGGAGCTGTTTTTT	TRBD2	many	TRBV2	TRBJ2-2
CASSLSISGHPQETQYF	TGTGCCAGCAGCCTATCAATATCGGGACACCCCCAAGAGACCCAGTACTTC	.	many	TRBV5-4	TRBJ2-5
CATSRDRHTNQPQHF	TGTGCCACCAGCAGAGATAGGCATACCAATCAGCCCCAGCATTTT	.	many	TRBV15	TRBJ1-5
CASSLDLASGNTGELFF	TGTGCCAGCAGCTTAGATTTAGCTAGCGGTAACACCGGGGAGCTGTTTTTT	TRBD2	many	TRBV11-2	TRBJ2-2
CASSLDGDRQTQYF	TGCGCCAGCAGCTTGGACGGGGACAGACAGACCCAGTACTTC	TRBD1	.	TRBV5-1	TRBJ2-5
CASSLYRGINEQYF	TGTGCCAGCAGTTTATACAGGGGAATTAACGAGCAGTACTTC	TRBD1	many	TRBV28	TRBJ2-7